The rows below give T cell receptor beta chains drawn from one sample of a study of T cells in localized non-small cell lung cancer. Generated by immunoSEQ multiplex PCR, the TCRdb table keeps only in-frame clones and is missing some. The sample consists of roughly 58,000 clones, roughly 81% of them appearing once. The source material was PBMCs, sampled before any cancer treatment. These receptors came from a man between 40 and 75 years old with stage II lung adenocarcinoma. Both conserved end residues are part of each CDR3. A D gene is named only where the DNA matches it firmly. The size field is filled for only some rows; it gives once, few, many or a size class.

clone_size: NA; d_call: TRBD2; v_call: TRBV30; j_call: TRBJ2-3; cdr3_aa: CAWRLSGSKDTQYF; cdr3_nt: TGTGCCTGGAGGCTTAGCGGGAGTAAAGATACGCAGTATTTT
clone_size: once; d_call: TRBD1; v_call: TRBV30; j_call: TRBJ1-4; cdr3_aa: CAWSLGTGGMNEKLFF; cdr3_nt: TGTGCCTGGAGCCTCGGGACAGGGGGTATGAATGAAAAACTGTTTTTT
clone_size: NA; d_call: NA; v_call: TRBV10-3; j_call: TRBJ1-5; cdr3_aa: CAISGDGGPQHF; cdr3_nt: TGTGCCATCAGTGGGGACGGAGGGCCCCAGCATTTT
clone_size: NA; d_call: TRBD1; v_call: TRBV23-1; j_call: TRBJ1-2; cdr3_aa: CASSQSRDSDYGYTF; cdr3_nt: TGCGCCAGCAGTCAATCGAGGGACAGTGACTATGGCTACACCTTC
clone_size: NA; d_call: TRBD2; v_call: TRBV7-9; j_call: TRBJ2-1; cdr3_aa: CASSTGLAGEENEQFF; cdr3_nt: TGTGCCAGCAGCACCGGACTAGCGGGAGAGGAAAATGAGCAGTTCTTC
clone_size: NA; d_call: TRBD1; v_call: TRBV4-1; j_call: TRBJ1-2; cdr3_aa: CASSQRTGGWGYTF; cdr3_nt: TGCGCCAGCAGCCAACGTACAGGGGGCTGGGGCTACACCTTC
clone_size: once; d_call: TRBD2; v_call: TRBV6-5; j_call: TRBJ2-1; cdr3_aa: CASSYPREGEQFF; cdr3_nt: TGTGCCAGCAGTTACCCCAGGGAGGGTGAGCAGTTCTTC
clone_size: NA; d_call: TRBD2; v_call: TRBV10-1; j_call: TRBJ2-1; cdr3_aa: CASSLGLAEIYNEQFF; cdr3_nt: TGCGCCAGCAGTCTCGGACTAGCGGAGATATACAATGAGCAGTTCTTC
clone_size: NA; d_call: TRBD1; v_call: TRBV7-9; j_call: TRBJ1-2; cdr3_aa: CASSGQGNYGYTF; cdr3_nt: TGTGCCAGCAGCGGACAGGGGAACTATGGCTACACCTTC
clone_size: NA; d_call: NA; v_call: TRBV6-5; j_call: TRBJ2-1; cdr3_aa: CATNGWFF; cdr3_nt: TGTGCCACCAACGGGTGGTTCTTC
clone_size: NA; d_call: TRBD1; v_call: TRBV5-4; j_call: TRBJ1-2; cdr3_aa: CASSLDRGQDGYTF; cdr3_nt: TGTGCCAGCAGCTTGGACAGGGGGCAGGATGGCTACACCTTC
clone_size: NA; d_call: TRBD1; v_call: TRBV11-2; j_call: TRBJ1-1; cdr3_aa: CASSSPRTGENTEAFF; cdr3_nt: TGTGCCAGCAGCTCACCGCGGACAGGGGAGAACACTGAAGCTTTCTTT
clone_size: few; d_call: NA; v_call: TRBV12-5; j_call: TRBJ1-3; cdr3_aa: CASGWNGQTISGNTIYF; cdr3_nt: TGTGCTAGTGGTTGGAACGGACAGACAATCTCTGGAAACACCATATATTTT
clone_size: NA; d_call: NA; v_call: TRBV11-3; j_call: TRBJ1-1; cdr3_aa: CASSSPASLRTEAFF; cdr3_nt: TGTGCCAGCAGCTCCCCGGCCTCCTTAAGAACTGAAGCTTTCTTT
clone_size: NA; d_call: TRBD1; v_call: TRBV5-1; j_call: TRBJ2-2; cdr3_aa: CASTVQGPHTGELFF; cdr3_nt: TGCGCCAGCACCGTACAGGGGCCCCACACCGGGGAGCTGTTTTTT
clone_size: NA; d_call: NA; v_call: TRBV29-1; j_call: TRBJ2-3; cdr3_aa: CSVGKGGVTDTQYF; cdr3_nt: TGCAGCGTTGGAAAGGGCGGGGTCACAGATACGCAGTATTTT
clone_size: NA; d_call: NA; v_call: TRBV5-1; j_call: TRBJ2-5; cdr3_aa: CASSPAGEETQYF; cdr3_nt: TGCGCCAGCAGCCCGGCCGGGGAAGAGACCCAGTACTTC
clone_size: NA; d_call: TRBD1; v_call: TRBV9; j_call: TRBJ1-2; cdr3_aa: CASSPGQGDYGYTF; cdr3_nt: TGTGCCAGCAGCCCGGGACAGGGAGACTATGGCTACACCTTC
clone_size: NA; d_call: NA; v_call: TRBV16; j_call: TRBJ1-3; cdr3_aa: CASSHPMATIYF; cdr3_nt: TGTGCCAGCAGCCACCCCATGGCCACCATATATTTT
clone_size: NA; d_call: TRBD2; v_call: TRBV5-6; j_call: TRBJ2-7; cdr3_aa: CASSRTSGTNEQYF; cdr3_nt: TGTGCCAGCAGCAGGACTAGCGGGACTAACGAGCAGTACTTC
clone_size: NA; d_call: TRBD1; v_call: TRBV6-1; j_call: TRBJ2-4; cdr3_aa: CASSEHEGAAILAKNIQYF; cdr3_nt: TGTGCCAGCAGTGAGCACGAGGGGGCCGCGATTCTAGCCAAAAACATTCAGTACTTC
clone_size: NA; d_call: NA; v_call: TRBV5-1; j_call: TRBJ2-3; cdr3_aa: CASLIGGSGADTQYF; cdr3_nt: TGCGCCAGCCTCATAGGTGGGAGTGGTGCAGATACGCAGTATTTT